The rows below give T cell receptor beta chains drawn from one sample of a study of blood T cell repertoires in COVID-19. Clones were sequenced by immunoSEQ multiplex PCR, and TCRdb holds only the in-frame ones, with some missing. The sample yields 150,000 or so clones, 80% seen once. Sequenced: peripheral blood. These receptors were taken from a man in his 60s with acute or convalescent COVID-19. Each CDR3 is given with its conserved first and last residue. A D gene is named only where the DNA matches it firmly. Size is omitted from some rows. Given values are once, few, many or a class for expanded clones.

DNA	CDR3	size	D	V	J	length
TGCGCCAGCAGCTTGGGCGGGGTAGGCCCCTACGAGCAGTACTTC	CASSLGGVGPYEQYF	once	NA	TRBV5-1	TRBJ2-7	15
TGTGCCAGCAGTTTTAGTCGTAGGGGCTATCAGCCCCAGCATTTT	CASSFSRRGYQPQHF	NA	NA	TRBV28	TRBJ1-5	15
TGTGCCAGCAGCCCCCCCAGGGGGTATGGCTACACCTTC	CASSPPRGYGYTF	NA	TRBD1	TRBV7-9	TRBJ1-2	13
TGTGCCAGCAGCTCGGTTGCCCAAGAGACCCAGTACTTC	CASSSVAQETQYF	NA	NA	TRBV7-8	TRBJ2-5	13
TGTGCCAGCAGGGTGGGACAGGGCCTAAATCAGCCCCAGCATTTT	CASRVGQGLNQPQHF	NA	TRBD1	TRBV2	TRBJ1-5	15
TGTGCCAGTGGGACTAGCGGGGGAGTCTACGAGCAGTACTTC	CASGTSGGVYEQYF	NA	TRBD2	TRBV28	TRBJ2-7	14
TGTGCCAGCAGCCTAGGACAGGCACAAGAGACCCAGTACTTC	CASSLGQAQETQYF	NA	TRBD1	TRBV4-2	TRBJ2-5	14
TGTGCCAGCAGCTTGTTCTTCTCAGCGGGGGGAGATACGCAGTATTTT	CASSLFFSAGGDTQYF	NA	TRBD2	TRBV5-8	TRBJ2-3	16
TGTGCCAGCAGTGAGGGAGGGGGGGCCCCCTACGAGCAGTACTTC	CASSEGGGAPYEQYF	once	NA	TRBV6-1	TRBJ2-7	15
TGTGCCAGCAGCGCCGAGGGGGGGCACAAGAACACTGAAGCTTTCTTT	CASSAEGGHKNTEAFF	NA	NA	TRBV21-1	TRBJ1-1	16
TGTGCCAGCAGCTTAGATTTGGCGGGGGGGCCCACCGGGGAGCTGTTTTTT	CASSLDLAGGPTGELFF	NA	TRBD2	TRBV7-7	TRBJ2-2	17
TGTGCCAGCAGCCAAATACAGGGGGCGCGAGAAGCTTTCTTT	CASSQIQGAREAFF	NA	TRBD1	TRBV5-5	TRBJ1-1	14
TGTGCCAGCAGTGGGGGGGACTATGGCAATGAGCAGTTCTTC	CASSGGDYGNEQFF	few	TRBD2	TRBV2	TRBJ2-1	14
TGTGCCAGCACCCTCGCGCTAGCGGGAGACAATGAGCAGTTCTTC	CASTLALAGDNEQFF	NA	TRBD2	TRBV11-3	TRBJ2-1	15
TGTGCCAGCAGTTACGGGTTGACTAGCGGGAGCTGGGGAATTTACAATGAGCAGTTCTTC	CASSYGLTSGSWGIYNEQFF	NA	TRBD2	TRBV6-2/TRBV6-3	TRBJ2-1	20
TGTGCCAGTAGTATGAGGAATCAGCCCCAGCATTTT	CASSMRNQPQHF	NA	NA	TRBV19	TRBJ1-5	12
TGTGCCAGCTCACCCCAAGAGGGGGCGGAGACCCAGTACTTC	CASSPQEGAETQYF	NA	TRBD1	TRBV18	TRBJ2-5	14
TGCGCCAGCAGCCCCGTAGCGGGGGTTAACACAGATACGCAGTATTTT	CASSPVAGVNTDTQYF	NA	TRBD2	TRBV5-1	TRBJ2-3	16
TGTGCCAGCAGCGTCAACAGTCTTTATGGCTACACCTTC	CASSVNSLYGYTF	NA	NA	TRBV9	TRBJ1-2	13
TGTGCCAGCAGTCCAGGGACTATGGGCTACACCTTC	CASSPGTMGYTF	NA	NA	TRBV14	TRBJ1-2	12
TGTGCCAGCAGCTATACTTCGGCGGGGAACTATGGCTACACCTTC	CASSYTSAGNYGYTF	NA	NA	TRBV7-2	TRBJ1-2	15
TGTGCCAGCAGTGAGGGGGGAAAATTGAATCAGCCCCAGCATTTT	CASSEGGKLNQPQHF	NA	NA	TRBV25-1	TRBJ1-5	15
TGTGCCAGCAGCTTAGAACTGGGGGCAGACGGCTACACCTTC	CASSLELGADGYTF	NA	NA	TRBV7-9	TRBJ1-2	14
TGTGCCAGCACCGGGGGGGGGCTTGGTGAGCAGTACTTC	CASTGGGLGEQYF	NA	TRBD2	TRBV6-6	TRBJ2-7	13
TGTGCCAGCAGCTTAGAGGGGGCTTCCTCCTACGAGCAGTACTTC	CASSLEGASSYEQYF	NA	TRBD1	TRBV7-2	TRBJ2-7	15
TGTGCCAGCTCACTAACTAGCGAGACCTACGAGCAGTACTTC	CASSLTSETYEQYF	NA	TRBD2	TRBV18	TRBJ2-7	14
TGTGCCAGCAGCCAAGATCCCCGGGCTAGCGGGATTCTGCCTGAGCAGTTCTTC	CASSQDPRASGILPEQFF	NA	TRBD2	TRBV4-2	TRBJ2-1	18